One sample yielded the 18 T cell receptor beta chains listed below, sequenced in a study of blood T cell repertoires in COVID-19. Here immunoSEQ multiplex PCR was the method, and the copy in TCRdb shows in-frame clones only, minus some. The repertoire holds about 170,000 clones, more than 75% seen once, with 2% to 2.5% in the top ten. Sample: peripheral blood. Receptor source: a man aged 50 to 60 who had recovered from COVID-19.

V and J are TRBV27 and TRBJ2-6; 8 nucleotides align to TRBD1. Unmatched junction bases numbered 3, after V lost 5 bases and J lost 0 bases. Germline-derived CDR1 and CDR2 are MNHEY and SMNVEV (reference sequence). The CDR3 has 16 amino acids. This CDR3 is CASSADRASGANVLTF. DNA of the CDR3: TGTGCCAGCAGTGCGGACAGGGCCTCTGGGGCCAACGTCCTGACTTTC.

CDR3 DNA sequence: TGTGCCAGCAGCTTGGAAGCGGGGCTTAATGAGCAGTTCTTC. This translates into CASSLEAGLNEQFF. This chain joins TRBV5-4 and TRBJ2-1; TRBD2 matches 7 bases. With V trimmed by 0 bases and J by 7 bases, 4 bases remained unmatched. Germline-derived CDR1 and CDR2 are SGHNT and YYREEE (reference sequence). This CDR3 has 14 residues.

This chain joins TRBV4-1 and TRBJ1-4; unclear D gene. The CDR3 is 13 amino acids. V was shortened by 1 base and J by 8 bases, with 8 bases between the two germline ends. Germline V CDR1 and CDR2: MGHRA, YSYEKL. For the CDR3, the DNA is TGCGCCAGCAGCCAAGGAGAGGTGGAAAAACTGTTTTTT. It translates to CASSQGEVEKLFF.

V usage is TRBV9 and J usage is TRBJ1-1; TRBD1 might be the D (6 bases). Trimming pared 4 bases from V and 5 bases from J, leaving 15 bases between. Germline V gene sequence: CDR1 SGDLS, CDR2 YYNGEE. The CDR3 has 14 residues. The chain's CDR3 is CASSLNRVGTEAFF. In nucleotides, the CDR3 is TGTGCCAGCAGCTTAAACAGGGTGGGGACTGAAGCTTTCTTT.

The V gene is TRBV9, the J gene TRBJ1-4; TRBD1 aligns across 8 bases. This CDR3 has 14 amino acids. The germline V gene has CDR1 SGDLS and CDR2 YYNGEE. With V trimmed by 6 bases and J by 3 bases, 4 bases remained unmatched. In DNA, the CDR3 is TGTGCCAGCAATGTGGGACAGGCTAATGAAAAACTGTTTTTT. Translated: CASNVGQANEKLFF. Together with reference TRBV9 and TRBJ1-4, the CDR3 gives the full variable domain: DSGVTQTPKHLITATGQRVTLRCSPRSGDLSVYWYQQSLDQGLQFLIQYYNGEERAKGNILERFSAQQFPDLHSELNLSSLELGDSALYFCASNVGQANEKLFFGSGTQLSVL.

In nucleotides, the CDR3 is TGTGCCAGCAGCTCTAGAAAGGATGTCACTGAAGCTTTCTTT. It codes for CASSSRKDVTEAFF. The genes are TRBV7-3 and TRBJ1-1; D is unclear. The CDR3 contains 14 residues. In germline, CDR1 is SGHTA, CDR2 FQGTGA. The V end lost 4 bases, the J end lost 4 bases, and 13 bases lay between the germline ends.

This clone was counted a single time. This sequence joins TRBV4-3 and TRBJ1-2, with 7 nucleotides matching TRBD1. V trimming: 3 bases; J trimming: 0 bases; junction bases outside the gene matches: 7. Germline CDR1 and CDR2: LGHNA and YSLEER. The CDR3 sequence is 16 residues long. Here the CDR3 DNA reads TGCGCCAGCAGCCATCCCCGGGACAGCGCTAACTATGGCTACACCTTC. Translation gives CASSHPRDSANYGYTF.

Note on this clone: This sample includes further DNA sequences coding for the same CDR3. The chain combines TRBV28 with TRBJ1-1; possibly TRBD1 for D (5 bases). V lost 7 bases and J 4 bases, leaving 13 bases between the germline ends. Germline V lookup: CDR1 MDHEN, CDR2 SYDVKM. This CDR3 spans 13 amino acids. The CDR3 DNA follows: TGTGCCAGCATTCGCCAGGGTTCCACTGAAGCTTTCTTT. This sequence encodes CASIRQGSTEAFF.

V is TRBV6-2 or TRBV6-3 and J is TRBJ2-1; 14 bases match TRBD2. V lost 2 bases to trimming and J lost 2 bases; unmatched junction nucleotides: 8. CDR1 and CDR2 from the germline V gene are MNHEY and SVGEGT. This CDR3 comprises 19 residues. CDR3 protein: CASSYGGLAGAHAYNEQFF. In DNA form, the CDR3 reads TGTGCCAGCAGTTACGGGGGACTAGCGGGGGCCCACGCCTACAATGAGCAGTTCTTC.

The genes are TRBV11-2 and TRBJ1-5, with no clear D. There are 14 residues in the CDR3. Trimming shortened V by 1 base and J by 7 bases, and 11 bases separated the two germline ends. CDR1 and CDR2 from the germline V gene are SGHAT and FQNNGV. The CDR3 DNA reads as TGTGCCAGCAGCTTAGGCACGACGGAGCAGCCCCAGCATTTT. Translation gives CASSLGTTEQPQHF. Filled out from reference TRBV11-2 and TRBJ1-5, the complete variable domain reads EAGVAQSPRYKIIEKRQSVAFWCNPISGHATLYWYQQILGQGPKLLIQFQNNGVVDDSQLPKDRFSAERLKGVDSTLKIQPAKLEDSAVYLCASSLGTTEQPQHFGDGTRLSIL.

The chain employs TRBV27 and TRBJ1-6; D unresolved. This CDR3 is 14 amino acids long. Germline V gene sequence: CDR1 MNHEY, CDR2 SMNVEV (reference sequence). The ends were cut back, 4 bases at V and 0 bases at J, with 4 bases in the middle. As DNA, the CDR3 is TGTGCCAGCAGTTGGAGCTCCTATAATTCACCCCTCCACTTT. As protein: CASSWSSYNSPLHF.

The chain carries TRBV13 and TRBJ2-5, with a possible D match to TRBD1 (6 bases). The CDR3 runs 15 residues. Trimming shortened V by 5 bases and J by 5 bases, and 18 bases separated the two germline ends. Per the germline V gene, CDR1 is PRHDT and CDR2 is FYEKMQ (reference sequence). CDR3 DNA: TGTGCCAGCAGCCAGAAACAGGGTTTCGGTGAGACCCAGTACTTC. Its translation: CASSQKQGFGETQYF. The full variable domain, in which reference TRBV13 and TRBJ2-5 provide the parts outside the CDR3, is AAGVIQSPRHLIKEKRETATLKCYPIPRHDTVYWYQQGPGQDPQFLISFYEKMQSDKGSIPDRFSAQQFSDYHSELNMSSLELGDSALYFCASSQKQGFGETQYFGPGTRLLVL.

J is TRBJ2-1 and V is TRBV28, with 10 nucleotides matching TRBD2. The CDR3 is made up of 16 amino acids. V shed 7 bases, J shed 6 bases, and the junction held 12 bases outside the gene matches. CDR1 and CDR2 (germline): MDHEN, SYDVKM. CDR3 protein: CASMAQGSGGGNEQFF. The CDR3 DNA reads TGTGCCAGCATGGCCCAGGGGAGCGGGGGGGGCAATGAGCAGTTCTTC.

The CDR3 loop is CSASGDYGYTF. The CDR3 DNA is TGCAGTGCTTCAGGCGACTATGGCTACACCTTC. The V gene is TRBV20-1, the J gene TRBJ1-2, with D unresolved. The CDR3 sequence is 11 residues long. Germline V gives CDR1 DFQATT, CDR2 SNEGSKA (reference sequence). V was clipped by 5 bases and J by 3 bases, with 7 bases between them.

The gene calls are TRBV6-6 and TRBJ2-7, with D possibly TRBD2 on 6 matching bases. CDR3 length equals 13 residues. The V end lost 6 bases, the J end lost 2 bases, and 11 bases lay between the germline ends. Per germline, CDR1 MNHNY and CDR2 SVGAGI (reference sequence). The CDR3 here is CASSSIAAYEQYF. CDR3 sequence (DNA): TGTGCCAGCAGCAGCATAGCGGCCTACGAGCAGTACTTC.

This chain links TRBV5-1 with TRBJ1-1, with D perhaps matching TRBD1 (5 bases). V was pared by 0 bases and J by 1 base, with 13 bases between. Germline V lookup: CDR1 SGHRS, CDR2 YFSETQ. The CDR3 has 16 residues. CDR3 DNA: TGCGCCAGCAGCTTGGCCTATAGGGGAAGGAACACTGAAGCTTTCTTT. Translating gives CASSLAYRGRNTEAFF. The whole variable domain, remainder taken from reference TRBV5-1 and TRBJ1-1, is KAGVTQTPRYLIKTRGQQVTLSCSPISGHRSVSWYQQTPGQGLQFLFEYFSETQRNKGNFPGRFSGRQFSNSRSEMNVSTLELGDSALYLCASSLAYRGRNTEAFFGQGTRLTVV.

This clone was counted a single time. This chain links TRBV2 with TRBJ1-5, with TRBD1 as a possible D gene (5 bases). Germline V gene sequence: CDR1 SNHLY, CDR2 FYNNEI. The CDR3 contains 15 residues. Trimming removed 3 bases at V and 0 bases at J, with 9 bases between. The CDR3 bases are TGTGCCAGCAGTGAGGGGGGTTATAGCAATCAGCCCCAGCATTTT. It encodes CASSEGGYSNQPQHF.

The chain is built from TRBV11-2 and TRBJ1-4; TRBD1 might be the D (6 bases). The V gene's germline CDR1 is SGHAT and CDR2 FQNNGV. This CDR3 is 17 amino acids long. The V and J ends lost 5 bases and 2 bases respectively, with 18 bases between them. Here the CDR3 DNA reads TGTGCCAGCAGCATAACAGGGTTTAGGGGGACTAATGAAAAACTGTTTTTT. Its protein is CASSITGFRGTNEKLFF.